The 19 T cell receptor beta chains below all came from one sample that was sequenced in a study of molecular identifiers for immune sequencing clone quantification (dated by TCRdb to 2017 to 2018). Receptors were amplified or captured by PCR. Sequencing instrument: Illumina HiSeq 4000. TCRdb ran its own pipeline on the public reads, namely fastp trimming at Q25 and MiXCR clone calling, and kept in-frame beta chains. Here each entry gathers all rows of one CDR3 protein and keeps the most common genes and DNA. The sample table lists about half a million distinct CDR3 sequences, about a fifth of them with a count of one. Together, the top ten hold about 0.84% of the sample. Material: naive CD8+ T cells from blood, with Jurkat cell RNA spiked in. According to the study, the label for this sample's cell subset or site signals: FACS-sorted CD8+CD4-CCR7+CD45RA+ naive T cells. The receptors originated from a human donor in good health. Some libraries in this study had Jurkat cell RNA spiked in.

V and J are TRBV7-9 and TRBJ2-5, with D perhaps TRBD2 (5 bases). Trimming removed 1 base from V and 7 bases from J, with 13 bases in between. The V gene's germline CDR1 is SEHNR and CDR2 FQNEAQ (reference sequence). CDR3 length equals 14 residues. The CDR3 is CASSLGGIGGTQYF. CDR3 coding DNA: TGTGCCAGCAGCTTAGGAGGGATCGGAGGGACCCAGTACTTC.

The V gene is TRBV6-5, the J gene TRBJ1-1; D remains unclear. The CDR3 sequence is 12 residues long. Germline CDR1 MNHEY, CDR2 SVGAGI. V was shortened by 7 bases and J by 6 bases, with 12 bases between the two germline ends. The CDR3: CASNPPNAEAFF. The CDR3 DNA reads as TGTGCCAGCAACCCACCAAACGCTGAAGCTTTCTTT.

There are many counts of this clonotype. This chain joins TRBV27 and TRBJ2-3; tentative D call: TRBD2 (6 bases). The ends were cut back, 4 bases at V and 0 bases at J, with 14 bases in the middle. CDR1 is MNHEY, CDR2 SMNVEV, per germline (reference sequence). This CDR3 is 16 amino acids long. CDR3 amino acids: CASSSIAVLSTDTQYF. CDR3 coding DNA: TGTGCCAGCAGTTCGATAGCGGTCCTAAGCACAGATACGCAGTATTTT.

The J gene is TRBJ2-7, the V gene TRBV9, with 13 positions matching TRBD2. The junction had 4 bases not matched to a gene; V was cut back by 0 bases and J by 4 bases. Germline V gene data show CDR1 as SGDLS and CDR2 as YYNGEE. This CDR3 is built from 16 residues. The CDR3 loop reads CASSVAGTSGIYEQYF. In DNA, the CDR3 is TGTGCCAGCAGCGTAGCTGGGACTAGCGGGATTTACGAGCAGTACTTC.

Worth noting for this clonotype: One junction end does not reproduce the germline sequence, and a read error may be involved. The V gene is TRBV12-3 or TRBV12-4, the J gene TRBJ2-7; D is unresolved. The CDR3 is made up of 13 amino acids. The CDR3 bases are TGTGCCAGCGGTTTAACCCAGCCCTACGAGCAGTACTTC. Residues: CASGLTQPYEQYF.

With regard to this clonotype: This may stem from a read error, because a much larger clone lies one nucleotide away. The chain joins TRBV25-1 to TRBJ2-1, with 8 bases fitting TRBD2. V lost 2 bases to trimming and J lost 8 bases; unmatched junction nucleotides: 11. CDR1 MGHDK and CDR2 SYGVNS come from the germline V gene. The CDR3 has 16 residues. CDR3 coding DNA: TGTGCCAGCAGTGAAACCGTGCGGGGGGCCGGGGATGAGCAGTTCTTC. It encodes CASSETVRGAGDEQFF. The full variable domain, its missing parts supplied by reference TRBV25-1 and TRBJ2-1, is EADIYQTPRYLVIGTGKKITLECSQTMGHDKMYWYQQDPGMELHLIHYSYGVNSTEKGDLSSESTVSRIRTEHFPLTLESARPSHTSQYLCASSETVRGAGDEQFFGPGTRLTVL.

The genes are TRBV19 and TRBJ1-4; D is unclear. V lost 1 base, J lost 8 bases, and 8 bases lay in between. Germline CDR1 is LNHDA and CDR2 is SQIVND (reference sequence). The CDR3 has 13 amino acids. CDR3 DNA sequence: TGTGCCAGTAGTATAGGGATAGGCGAAAAACTGTTTTTT. The encoded protein is CASSIGIGEKLFF.

This chain uses TRBV11-2 with TRBJ1-6; 7 nucleotides align to TRBD1. V dropped 1 base and J dropped 7; count of bases not matched to a gene: 4. The CDR3 spans 15 residues. Germline loops: CDR1 SGHAT, CDR2 FQNNGV. The DNA for the CDR3 is TGTGCCAGCAGCTTAGGGGACAGCCCAAATTCACCCCTCCACTTT. Protein sequence: CASSLGDSPNSPLHF.

This clonotype was detected only a few times. The CDR3 protein is CSVVWQVKTYEQYF. The DNA of the CDR3 is TGCAGCGTTGTGTGGCAGGTGAAAACCTACGAGCAGTACTTC. The V call is TRBV29-1, the J call TRBJ2-7, with D uncertain. CDR1 and CDR2 from the germline V gene are SQVTM and ANQGSEA. CDR3 length: 14 amino acids. V lost 4 bases, J lost 2 bases, and 15 bases lay in between.

This clonotype was observed a handful of times. This chain's CDR3 is CASSLRESHEQYF. CDR3 sequence (DNA): TGTGCCAGCAGTTTACGGGAGTCCCACGAGCAGTACTTC. V usage is TRBV27 and J usage is TRBJ2-7; D may be TRBD2 (6 bases). Per the germline V gene, CDR1 is MNHEY and CDR2 is SMNVEV (reference sequence). CDR3 length equals 13 residues. V was pared by 2 bases and J by 5 bases, with 10 bases between.

The sample holds many counts of this clonotype. The DNA for the CDR3 is TGCGCCAGCAGCCAAGATAGGCTGGACAGGACTGAAGCTTTCTTT. Its protein product is CASSQDRLDRTEAFF. This chain connects TRBV4-1 to TRBJ1-1, with TRBD1 matching over 7 bases. J gave up 5 bases and V 0 bases, and 6 bases lay outside the gene matches. Germline CDR1 and CDR2: MGHRA and YSYEKL. This CDR3 is built from 15 residues.

The V and J genes are TRBV4-3 and TRBJ2-1; TRBD1 agrees at 7 bases. Looked up from germline, CDR1 is LGHNA and CDR2 is YSLEER. Trimming at V came to 3 bases and at J to 9 bases, leaving 8 bases not matched to a gene. This CDR3 has 14 amino acids. CDR3 in DNA: TGCGCCAGCAGCCAGGGACAGAGATTTGGTGAGCAGTTCTTC. It translates to CASSQGQRFGEQFF.

This clonotype was detected many times. The chain employs TRBV28 and TRBJ2-3; D possibly matches TRBD1 or TRBD2 (5 bases each). V gave up 3 bases and J gave up 2 bases, with 18 bases separating them. The CDR3 covers 17 residues. Germline V CDR1 and CDR2: MDHEN, SYDVKM. DNA for the CDR3: TGTGCCAGCAGTTTGGGACGAAGCGGTGCCTACACAGATACGCAGTATTTT. This gives the protein CASSLGRSGAYTDTQYF.

The chain employs TRBV9 and TRBJ1-1, with TRBD1 as a possible D gene (5 bases). Between the trimmed V and J ends, which lost 4 bases and 4 bases, there was a span of 11 bases. The germline gives CDR1 SGDLS, CDR2 YYNGEE. The CDR3 loop spans 13 amino acids. The CDR3 region has the DNA TGTGCCAGCAGCCCTTCAGGGTCCACTGAAGCTTTCTTT. Residues: CASSPSGSTEAFF.

V is TRBV28 and J is TRBJ2-4, with D hard to call. CDR3 length: 12 amino acids. The V and J ends lost 6 bases and 3 bases respectively, with 6 bases between them. In germline, CDR1 is MDHEN, CDR2 SYDVKM. CDR3 loop: CASSNDKNIQYF. In DNA, the CDR3 is TGTGCCAGCAGCAACGACAAAAACATTCAGTACTTC.

Comment on this clonotype: A much larger clonotype is one base distant, so this may be a read error. The genes are TRBV27 and TRBJ1-5; the D gene is possibly TRBD1 (5 bases). This CDR3 is 14 amino acids long. Looked up from germline, CDR1 is MNHEY and CDR2 is SMNVEV (reference sequence). The CDR3 is CVSSLLGPNQPQHF. The CDR3 bases are TGTGTCAGCAGTTTATTGGGACCCAATCAGCCCCAGCATTTT.

This clonotype came up many times. The chain employs TRBV20-1 and TRBJ2-7; 9 bases agree with TRBD2. In germline, CDR1 is DFQATT, CDR2 SNEGSKA (reference sequence). The V segment lost 5 bases and the J segment 7 bases; nucleotides outside the gene matches: 9. CDR3 length: 13 residues. CDR3 amino acids: CSARTGTSLEQYF. For the CDR3, the DNA is TGCAGTGCTCGTACCGGGACTAGCCTAGAGCAGTACTTC.

The CDR3 region has the DNA TGTGCCAGCAGCGGACTAGCGGGAGAGGTCAATGAGCAGTTCTTC. Translation gives CASSGLAGEVNEQFF. The chain uses TRBV27 and TRBJ2-1; 13 nucleotides line up with TRBD2. The CDR3 extends over 15 amino acids. Trimming removed 6 bases from V and 6 bases from J; junction bases left unmatched: 5. Per the germline V gene, CDR1 is MNHEY and CDR2 is SMNVEV (reference sequence).

This clonotype occurred a few times. J is TRBJ2-7 and V is TRBV7-2, with a weak D call TRBD1 (6 bases). With 5 bases removed from V and 3 bases from J, the gap between germline ends came to 11 bases. This CDR3 has 13 residues. Germline-derived CDR1 and CDR2 are SGHTA and FQGNSA. Written as DNA, the CDR3 is TGTGCCAGCAGCGACGACAGGTTCTACGAGCAGTACTTC. This encodes CASSDDRFYEQYF.